The text below deals with one T cell receptor beta chain. The antigen remains unidentified. This sample was taken from a study of cytomegalovirus exposure and HLA in healthy donors. With V trimmed by 3 bases and J by 7 bases, 1 base remained unmatched. The CDR3 is 14 residues long. CDR1 MGHRA and CDR2 YSYEKL come from the germline V gene. The repertoire was sequenced with immunoSEQ multiplex PCR; TCRdb's copy has only in-frame clones and lacks some. This table holds about 130,000 clones, about 89% found once. Study outcomes and limitations: Cytomegalovirus association was listed for around 180 TCR beta chains. The authors confirmed in vitro that three CMV-associated chains were specific for CMV antigens. Reports indicated that the classifier achieved high specificity and sensitivity in diagnosing cytomegalovirus status.

The source of this sequence is a woman aged 18-29 years in good health and CMV-seronegative. The source material was PBMCs. The genes are TRBV4-1 and TRBJ1-4; 11 positions match TRBD1. The CDR3 here is CASSQGQGGEKLFF. In DNA form, the CDR3 reads TGCGCCAGCAGCCAGGGACAGGGGGGTGAAAAACTGTTTTTT.